Reported below is one T cell receptor beta chain. Antigen specificity is unknown. The CDR3 has 19 amino acids. The V and J ends lost 2 bases and 5 bases, in that order; junction bases with no gene match: 15. Per the germline V gene, CDR1 is LGHDT and CDR2 is YNNKEL (reference sequence). This sample is part of a study of T cells in Graves' hyperthyroidism and ophthalmopathy. Study-level points and caveats: Most clonotypes that expanded in the thyroid above 0.001 also showed up in blood.

RNA transcripts provided the source from which TCR beta CDR3 regions were amplified. A first-round RT-PCR of the TCR CDR3 used the HTBI primer set. Via MiXCR, TCRdb re-called the multiplex PCR reads, giving one row per CDR3 protein. This repertoire shows roughly 420,000 distinct CDR3 sequences, around a sixth found once; its top ten account for 7.5% to 9%. Sequenced input: blood. This chain connects TRBV3-1 to TRBJ2-1; 10 nucleotides agree with TRBD2. The TCR sequence derives from a woman under 30 with Graves' hyperthyroidism. The CDR3 DNA follows: TGTGCCAGCAGCCAAATCCGAAGCGGGGGGGCCAAGTGGAACAATGAGCAGTTCTTC. Translating it yields CASSQIRSGGAKWNNEQFF.